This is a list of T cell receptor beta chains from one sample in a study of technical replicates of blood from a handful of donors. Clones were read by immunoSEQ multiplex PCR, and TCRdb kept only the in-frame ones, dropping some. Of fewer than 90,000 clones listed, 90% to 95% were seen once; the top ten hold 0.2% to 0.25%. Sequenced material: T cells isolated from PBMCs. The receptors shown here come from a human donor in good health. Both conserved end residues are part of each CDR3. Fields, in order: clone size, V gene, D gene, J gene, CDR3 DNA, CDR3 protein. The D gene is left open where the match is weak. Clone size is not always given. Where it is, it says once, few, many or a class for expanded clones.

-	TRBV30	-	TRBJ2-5	TGTGCCTGGGTAGGATTGGGGGGGCCCGCGTACTTC	CAWVGLGGPAYF
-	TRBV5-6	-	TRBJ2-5	TGTGCCAGCAGCTCAAGTGCAGGGTTGGAGACCCAGTACTTC	CASSSSAGLETQYF
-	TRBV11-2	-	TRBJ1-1	TGTGCCAGCAGCTTATCAGGACAGATAGAAGCTTTCTTT	CASSLSGQIEAFF
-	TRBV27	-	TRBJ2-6	TGTGCCAGCAGTCGAGGAGCACACATCTCTGGGGCCAACGTCCTGACTTTC	CASSRGAHISGANVLTF
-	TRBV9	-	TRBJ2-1	TGTGCCAGCAGCCTGCCTCGTCAGGGGAATGAGCAGTTCTTC	CASSLPRQGNEQFF
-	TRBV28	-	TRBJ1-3	TGTGCCAGCAGTTTTACGGCAGGCTCTGGAAACACCATATATTTT	CASSFTAGSGNTIYF
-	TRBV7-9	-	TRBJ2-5	TGTGCCATTACCACGACTAGGGTGCAAGAGACCCAGTACTTC	CAITTTRVQETQYF
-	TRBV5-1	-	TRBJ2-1	TGCGCCAGCAGCTTGGCAAGCGCTAACAATGAGCAGTTCTTC	CASSLASANNEQFF
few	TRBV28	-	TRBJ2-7	TGTGCCAGCAGTTTAGAGGGCCGGAGCTCCTACGAGCAGTACTTC	CASSLEGRSSYEQYF
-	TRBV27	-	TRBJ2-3	TGTGCCAGCAGTTCACTAGCACACACAGATACGCAGTATTTT	CASSSLAHTDTQYF
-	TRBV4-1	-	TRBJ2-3	TGCGCCAGCAGCCAAGCGCTTCAGGCAGATACGCAGTATTTT	CASSQALQADTQYF
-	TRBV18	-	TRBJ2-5	TGTGCCAGCTCACCACGGACAGTAAATCAAGAGACCCAGTACTTC	CASSPRTVNQETQYF
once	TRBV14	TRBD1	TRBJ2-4	TGTGCCAGCAGCCCCATTCAGGGGGCAAGCCAGTACTTC	CASSPIQGASQYF
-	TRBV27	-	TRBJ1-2	TGTGCCAGCAGTCCTCTCCTAAACTATGGCTACACCTTC	CASSPLLNYGYTF
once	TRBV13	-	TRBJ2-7	TGTGCCAGCAGCTTAGGTGGCAGGAGGACCTACGAGCAGTACTTC	CASSLGGRRTYEQYF
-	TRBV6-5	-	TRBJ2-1	TGTGCCAGCAGCCCAACGCTAGATGAGCAGTTCTTC	CASSPTLDEQFF
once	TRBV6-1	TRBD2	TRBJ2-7	TGTGCCAGCAGTGAGCCACCTAGCGGGGGATACGAGCAGTACTTC	CASSEPPSGGYEQYF
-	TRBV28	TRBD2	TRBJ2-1	TGTGCCAGCAGTTCTCCAGCGGGAGGGACCTACAATGAGCAGTTCTTC	CASSSPAGGTYNEQFF
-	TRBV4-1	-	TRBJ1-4	TGCGCCAGCAGCCAGGGATCGGGAGAAAAACTGTTTTTT	CASSQGSGEKLFF
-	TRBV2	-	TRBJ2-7	TGTGCCAGCGGGGGCAGGAGGTACGAGCAGTACTTC	CASGGRRYEQYF
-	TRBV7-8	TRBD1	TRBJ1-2	TGTGCCAGCAGCTTATGGGACAGTTCAAACTATGGCTACACCTTC	CASSLWDSSNYGYTF